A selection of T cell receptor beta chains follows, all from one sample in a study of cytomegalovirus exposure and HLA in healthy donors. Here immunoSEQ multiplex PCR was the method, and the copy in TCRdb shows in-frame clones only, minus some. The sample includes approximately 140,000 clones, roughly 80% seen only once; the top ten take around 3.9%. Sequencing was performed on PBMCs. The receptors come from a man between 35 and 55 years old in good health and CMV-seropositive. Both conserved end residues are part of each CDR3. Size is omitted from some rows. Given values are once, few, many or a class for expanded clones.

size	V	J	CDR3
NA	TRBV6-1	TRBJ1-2	CASSSPRTGLYGYAF
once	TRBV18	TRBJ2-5	CASSPKGTGETQYF
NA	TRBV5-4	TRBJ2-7	CASSLGGGRGEQYF
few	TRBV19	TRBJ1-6	CASSSQGVDSPLHF
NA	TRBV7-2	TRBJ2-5	CASSLTHSEETQYF
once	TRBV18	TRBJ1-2	CASSPRVGHKGVEDGYTF
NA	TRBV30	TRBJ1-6	CAWSLNNSPLHF
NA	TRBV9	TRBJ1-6	CASSVAERGSPLHF
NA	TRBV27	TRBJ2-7	CASSLGGYEQYF
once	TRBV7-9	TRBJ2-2	CASSSLGLHTGELFF
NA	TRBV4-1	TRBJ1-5	CASSQDLTGMDSNQPQHF
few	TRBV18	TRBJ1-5	CASSPGERQPQHF
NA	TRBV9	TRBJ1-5	CASSASGSNQPQHF
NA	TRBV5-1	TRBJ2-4	CASSWTGATAKNIQYF
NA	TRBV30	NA	CAWRGQGASYEQYF
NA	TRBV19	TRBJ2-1	CASTPPGLNEQFF
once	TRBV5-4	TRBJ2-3	CASSLVGRGGPDTQYF
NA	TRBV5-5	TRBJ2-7	CASSLLPGHRLSYEQYF
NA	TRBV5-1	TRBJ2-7	CASSSQPGALYEQYF
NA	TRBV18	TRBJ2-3	CASRGTADTQYF
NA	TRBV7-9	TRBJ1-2	CSSSLFDSYYHPGYTF
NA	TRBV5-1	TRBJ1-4	CASSGSGYTNEKLFF
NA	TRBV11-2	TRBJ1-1	CASSLGRGRGFPMNTEAFF
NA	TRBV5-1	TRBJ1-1	CASSSGQGDTEAFF